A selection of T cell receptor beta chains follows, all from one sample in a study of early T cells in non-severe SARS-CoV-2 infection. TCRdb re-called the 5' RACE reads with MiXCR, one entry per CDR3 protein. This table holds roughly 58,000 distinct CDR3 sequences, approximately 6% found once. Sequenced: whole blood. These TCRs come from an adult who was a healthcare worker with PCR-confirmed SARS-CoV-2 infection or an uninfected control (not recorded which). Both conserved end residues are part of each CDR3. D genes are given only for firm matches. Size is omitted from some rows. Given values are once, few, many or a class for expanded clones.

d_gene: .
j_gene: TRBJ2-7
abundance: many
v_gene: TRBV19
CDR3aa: CASTGEGGYEQYF
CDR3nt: TGTGCCAGTACCGGGGAAGGGGGCTACGAGCAGTACTTC

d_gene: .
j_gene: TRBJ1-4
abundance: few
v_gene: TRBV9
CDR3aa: CASSLTDATNEKLFF
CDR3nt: TGTGCCAGCAGCTTGACGGACGCAACTAATGAAAAACTGTTTTTT

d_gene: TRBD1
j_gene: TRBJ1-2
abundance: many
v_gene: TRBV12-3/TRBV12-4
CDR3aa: CASRQGASTYGYTF
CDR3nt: TGTGCCAGCAGACAGGGGGCATCAACCTATGGCTACACCTTC

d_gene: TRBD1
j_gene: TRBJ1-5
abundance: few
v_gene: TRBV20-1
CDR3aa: CSARNLGGTGSNQPQHF
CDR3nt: TGCAGTGCTAGAAATTTGGGCGGGACAGGTAGCAATCAGCCCCAGCATTTT

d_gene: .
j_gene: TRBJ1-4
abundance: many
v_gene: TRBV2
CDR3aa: CASSGQQTNEKLFF
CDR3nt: TGTGCCAGCAGTGGACAGCAAACTAATGAAAAACTGTTTTTT

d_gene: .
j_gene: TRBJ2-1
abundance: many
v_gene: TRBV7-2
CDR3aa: CASSLVGSYNEQFF
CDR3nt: TGTGCCAGCAGCTTAGTAGGGTCCTACAATGAGCAGTTCTTC

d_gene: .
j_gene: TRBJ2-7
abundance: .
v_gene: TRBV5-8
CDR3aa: CASSLHRVRAYEQYF
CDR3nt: TGTGCCAGCAGCTTGCACAGGGTAAGGGCATACGAGCAGTACTTC

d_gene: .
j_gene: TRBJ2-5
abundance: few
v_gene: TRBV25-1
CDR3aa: CASSEPTGTSSETQYF
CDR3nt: TGTGCCAGCAGTGAGCCAACAGGCACCTCGAGCGAGACCCAGTACTTC

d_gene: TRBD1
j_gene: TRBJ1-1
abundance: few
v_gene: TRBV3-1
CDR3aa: CASSKGTGVNTEAFF
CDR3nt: TGTGCCAGCAGCAAAGGTACAGGGGTGAACACTGAAGCTTTCTTT

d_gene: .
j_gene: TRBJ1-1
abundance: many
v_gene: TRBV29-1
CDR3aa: CSVLTSEAFF
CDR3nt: TGCAGCGTCCTCACATCTGAAGCTTTCTTT

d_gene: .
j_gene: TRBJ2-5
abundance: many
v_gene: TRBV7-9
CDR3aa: CASTGGLTQYF
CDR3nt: TGTGCCAGCACCGGAGGCCTAACCCAGTACTTC

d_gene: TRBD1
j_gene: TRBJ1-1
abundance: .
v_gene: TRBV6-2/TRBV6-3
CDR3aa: CASTLTGVGTEAFF
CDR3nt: TGTGCCAGCACCCTGACAGGGGTCGGGACTGAAGCTTTCTTT

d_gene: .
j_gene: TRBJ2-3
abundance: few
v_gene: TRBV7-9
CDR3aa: CASSSGSYADTQYF
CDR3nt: TGTGCCAGCAGCTCGGGGAGTTACGCAGATACGCAGTATTTT

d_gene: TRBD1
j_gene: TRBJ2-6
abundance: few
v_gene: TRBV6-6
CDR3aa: CGSTGPGANVLTF
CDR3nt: TGTGGCTCGACAGGGCCAGGGGCCAACGTCCTGACTTTC

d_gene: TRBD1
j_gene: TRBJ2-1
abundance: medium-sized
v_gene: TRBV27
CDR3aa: CASSLSMQGASNEQFF
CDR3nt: TGTGCCAGCAGTTTATCGATGCAGGGGGCCAGCAATGAGCAGTTCTTC

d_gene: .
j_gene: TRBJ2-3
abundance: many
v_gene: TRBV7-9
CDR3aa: CASSLRSGPSTDTQYF
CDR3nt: TGTGCCAGCAGCTTAAGGTCTGGGCCTAGCACAGATACGCAGTATTTT

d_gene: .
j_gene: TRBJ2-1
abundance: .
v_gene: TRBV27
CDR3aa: CASRKSGRNSYNEQFF
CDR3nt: TGTGCCAGCAGAAAGTCGGGCAGAAACTCCTACAATGAGCAGTTCTTC

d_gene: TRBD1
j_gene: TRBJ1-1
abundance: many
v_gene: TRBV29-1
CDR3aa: CSARTGPDTEAFF
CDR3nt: TGCAGCGCTAGGACAGGGCCGGACACTGAAGCTTTCTTT

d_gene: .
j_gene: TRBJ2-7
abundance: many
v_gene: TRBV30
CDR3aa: CAWRRRGDSYEQYF
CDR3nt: TGTGCCTGGAGGCGCAGAGGGGACTCCTACGAGCAGTACTTC

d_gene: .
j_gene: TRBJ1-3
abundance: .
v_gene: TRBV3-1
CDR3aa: CASSSGVSGNTTYF
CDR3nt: TGTGCCAGCAGCTCCGGGGTGTCTGGAAACACCACATATTTT

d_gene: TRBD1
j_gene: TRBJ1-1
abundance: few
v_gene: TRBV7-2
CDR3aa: CASSPRRTGLNTEAFF
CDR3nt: TGTGCCAGCAGCCCGCGTCGGACAGGATTGAACACTGAAGCTTTCTTT

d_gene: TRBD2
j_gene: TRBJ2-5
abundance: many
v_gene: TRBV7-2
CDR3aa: CASSLAQRGGETQYF
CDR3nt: TGTGCCAGCAGCTTAGCCCAGCGGGGGGGAGAGACCCAGTACTTC

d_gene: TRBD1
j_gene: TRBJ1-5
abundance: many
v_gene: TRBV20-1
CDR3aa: CSATEGASNQPQHF
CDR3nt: TGCAGTGCTACAGAGGGGGCGTCGAATCAGCCCCAGCATTTT

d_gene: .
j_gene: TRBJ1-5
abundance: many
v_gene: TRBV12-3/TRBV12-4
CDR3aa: CASSFRLQGSQPQHF
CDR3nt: TGTGCCAGCAGTTTTCGGTTACAGGGAAGTCAGCCCCAGCATTTT

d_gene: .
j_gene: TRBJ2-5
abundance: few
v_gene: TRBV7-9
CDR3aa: CASSSYSRGQETQYF
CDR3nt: TGTGCCAGCAGCTCCTATTCCCGGGGCCAAGAGACCCAGTACTTC

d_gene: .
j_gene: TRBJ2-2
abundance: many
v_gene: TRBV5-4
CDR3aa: CASSLAGPNTGELFF
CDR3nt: TGTGCCAGCAGCTTGGCCGGACCCAACACCGGGGAGCTGTTTTTT

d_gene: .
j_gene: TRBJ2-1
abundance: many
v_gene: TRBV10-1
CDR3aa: CASSTGGVYEQFF
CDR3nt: TGCGCCAGCTCGACAGGAGGGGTGTATGAGCAGTTCTTC

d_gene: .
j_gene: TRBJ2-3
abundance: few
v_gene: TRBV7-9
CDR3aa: CASTRGTDTQYF
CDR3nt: TGTGCCAGCACCCGAGGCACAGATACGCAGTATTTT

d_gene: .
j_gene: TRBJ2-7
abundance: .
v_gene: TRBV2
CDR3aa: CASSQQGSGYEQYF
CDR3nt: TGTGCCAGCAGCCAACAGGGTTCGGGATACGAGCAGTACTTC

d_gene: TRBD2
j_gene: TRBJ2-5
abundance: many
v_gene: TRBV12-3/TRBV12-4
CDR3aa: CASSPSGGLETQYF
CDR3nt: TGTGCCAGCAGTCCTAGCGGGGGACTGGAGACCCAGTACTTC

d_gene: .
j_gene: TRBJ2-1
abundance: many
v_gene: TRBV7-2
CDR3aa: CASSLEQLAEQFF
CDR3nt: TGTGCCAGCAGCTTAGAGCAGTTGGCTGAGCAGTTCTTC

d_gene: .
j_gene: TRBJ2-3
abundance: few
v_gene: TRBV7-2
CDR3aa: CASSSNPLRGASPDTQYF
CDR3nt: TGTGCCAGCAGCTCAAACCCTCTGAGGGGCGCTTCCCCAGATACGCAGTATTTT

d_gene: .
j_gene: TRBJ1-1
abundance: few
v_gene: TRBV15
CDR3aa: CATSARVTEAFF
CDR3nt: TGTGCCACCAGCGCCCGAGTGACTGAAGCTTTCTTT

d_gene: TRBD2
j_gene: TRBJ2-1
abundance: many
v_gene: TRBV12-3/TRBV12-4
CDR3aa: CASSLGSGGNNEQFF
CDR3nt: TGTGCCAGCAGTTTGGGTAGCGGGGGGAACAATGAGCAGTTCTTC

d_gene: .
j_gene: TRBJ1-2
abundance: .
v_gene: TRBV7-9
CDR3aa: CASSSGQKNYGYTF
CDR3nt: TGTGCCAGCAGCTCAGGACAGAAAAACTATGGCTACACCTTC

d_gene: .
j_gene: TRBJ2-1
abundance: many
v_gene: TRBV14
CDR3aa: CASSQDVGYYNEQFF
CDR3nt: TGTGCCAGCAGCCAAGATGTCGGGTACTACAATGAGCAGTTCTTC

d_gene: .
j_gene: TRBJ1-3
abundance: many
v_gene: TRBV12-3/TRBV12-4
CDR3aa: CASSSPNTIYF
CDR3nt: TGTGCCAGCAGTTCTCCAAACACCATATATTTT

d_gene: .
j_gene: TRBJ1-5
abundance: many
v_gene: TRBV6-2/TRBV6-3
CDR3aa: CASSYGYQPQHF
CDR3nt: TGTGCCAGCAGTTACGGGTATCAGCCCCAGCATTTT